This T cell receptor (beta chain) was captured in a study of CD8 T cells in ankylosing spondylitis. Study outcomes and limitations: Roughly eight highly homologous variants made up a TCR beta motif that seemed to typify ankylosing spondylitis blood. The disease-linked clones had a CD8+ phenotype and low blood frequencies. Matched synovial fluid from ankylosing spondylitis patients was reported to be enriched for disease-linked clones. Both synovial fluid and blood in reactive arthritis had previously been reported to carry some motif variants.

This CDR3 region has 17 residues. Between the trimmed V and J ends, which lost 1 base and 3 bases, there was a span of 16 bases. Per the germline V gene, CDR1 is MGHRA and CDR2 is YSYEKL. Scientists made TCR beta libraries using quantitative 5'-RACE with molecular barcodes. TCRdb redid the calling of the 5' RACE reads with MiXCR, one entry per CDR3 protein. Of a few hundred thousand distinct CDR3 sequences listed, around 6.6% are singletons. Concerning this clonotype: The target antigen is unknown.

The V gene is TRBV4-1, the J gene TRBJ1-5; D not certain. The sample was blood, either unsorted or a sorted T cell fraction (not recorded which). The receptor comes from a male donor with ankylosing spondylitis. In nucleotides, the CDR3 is TGCGCCAGCAGCCAAGTCCGGGGTGGGCAGATCAATCAGCCCCAGCATTTT. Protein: CASSQVRGGQINQPQHF.